This note documents a single T cell receptor (beta chain) sequence. Its antigen is undetermined. The J segment lost 9 bases and the V segment lost 6 bases, leaving 13 bases of the junction unmatched. CDR3 length: 15 residues. Germline CDR1 SGHTA, CDR2 FQGNSA. The data belong to a study of cytomegalovirus exposure and HLA in healthy donors. Study-wide findings and caveats: The study designated 150 or so TCR beta chains cytomegalovirus-associated. Later on, a genetic analysis was performed. It linked a missense variant in DCLRE1C with V- and J-gene trimming of TCR beta. An analysis done earlier found most TCR beta V segments productive about 90% or about 30% of the time.

Use of 60 Vbeta and 13 Jbeta primers characterized the PCR. The assay was immunoSEQ multiplex PCR, and TCRdb's table has in-frame clones only and misses some. This sample has roughly 140,000 clones, with around four fifths found just once. This chain uses TRBV7-2 with TRBJ2-3, with 9 bases identical to TRBD2. This TCR came from a woman aged 55 to 70 in good health and CMV-seropositive. The sample was PBMCs. This CDR3 reads CASRRAGGSSGTQYF. The CDR3 DNA sequence: TGTGCCAGCAGGAGGGCGGGAGGGTCCAGTGGGACGCAGTATTTT.